This T cell receptor beta chain stems from a study of cytomegalovirus exposure and HLA in healthy donors. General observations from the study: When analyzed later, a missense DCLRE1C variant was found to be linked to TCR beta V- and J-gene trimming. The authors enumerated 150 to 200 TCR beta chains as linked to cytomegalovirus. Among immune exposure information, only CMV serostatus was available.

The table lists this clone with a few counts. What it recognizes is unknown. The PCR ran on 60 Vbeta and 13 Jbeta primers. Profiling relied on immunoSEQ multiplex PCR, and the TCRdb table lists in-frame clones only, not all of them. The sample contains roughly 150,000 clones, 8.5% to 10% of which appear only once. This receptor was obtained from a man aged 45-65 years in good health and CMV-seronegative. Material: PBMCs.

The CDR3 loop reads CASSLSRAGTLGTEAFF. In DNA form, the CDR3 reads TGTGCCAGCAGTTTAAGTCGGGCGGGGACGTTGGGCACTGAAGCTTTCTTT. V is TRBV27 and J is TRBJ1-1; TRBD1 is a possible D gene (5 bases). V was shortened by 2 bases and J by 4 bases, with 20 bases between the two germline ends. The CDR3 loop spans 17 amino acids. Germline V gene sequence: CDR1 MNHEY, CDR2 SMNVEV (reference sequence).